A selection of T cell receptor beta chains follows, all from one sample in a study of CD8 T cells in Susac syndrome. Each CDR3 protein gets one entry after TCRdb re-called the immunoSEQ multiplex PCR reads with MiXCR. This repertoire shows a few hundred thousand distinct CDR3 sequences, around 90% found once; its top ten account for roughly 0.07%. Sequenced sample: CD4+ T cells from PBMCs. The source of these receptors is a human donor with multiple sclerosis. The CDR3 runs from the conserved cysteine through the conserved F or W. Each record gives: CDR3 protein, CDR3 DNA, D gene, J gene, clone size, V gene. D genes are given only for firm matches. Not all rows give a size; the values are once, few, many and, for expanded clones, a class.

CDR3: CASSLDSILTGELFF; DNA: TGTGCCAGCAGCTTGGATTCAATACTCACCGGGGAGCTGTTTTTT; D: .; J: TRBJ2-2; size: .; V: TRBV5-4
CDR3: CSARGTGQSGWNTEAFF; DNA: TGCAGTGCCAGAGGGACAGGGCAGTCAGGTTGGAACACTGAAGCTTTCTTT; D: TRBD1; J: TRBJ1-1; size: .; V: TRBV20-1
CDR3: CSATLDANTEAFF; DNA: TGCAGTGCTACCCTGGACGCGAACACTGAAGCTTTCTTT; D: .; J: TRBJ1-1; size: .; V: TRBV20-1
CDR3: CAISDREQGQGYTF; DNA: TGTGCCATCAGTGACCGAGAACAGGGGCAGGGCTACACCTTC; D: TRBD1; J: TRBJ1-2; size: .; V: TRBV10-3
CDR3: CAWSGRTAISYEQYF; DNA: TGTGCCTGGAGTGGCAGGACAGCTATCTCCTACGAGCAGTACTTC; D: .; J: TRBJ2-7; size: .; V: TRBV30
CDR3: CASSQEVSDYSNQPQHF; DNA: TGTGCCAGCAGCCAAGAGGTGAGCGATTACAGCAATCAGCCCCAGCATTTT; D: .; J: TRBJ1-5; size: .; V: TRBV4-2
CDR3: CASTIEGGGDEQFF; DNA: TGTGCCAGTACCATAGAGGGGGGCGGGGATGAGCAGTTCTTC; D: .; J: TRBJ2-1; size: once; V: TRBV19
CDR3: CASMGNEQFF; DNA: TGCGCCAGCATGGGGAATGAGCAGTTCTTC; D: .; J: TRBJ2-1; size: .; V: TRBV5-1
CDR3: CASSQDKTLAGGETQYF; DNA: TGTGCCAGCAGCCAAGATAAGACGCTAGCGGGAGGAGAGACCCAGTACTTC; D: TRBD2; J: TRBJ2-5; size: .; V: TRBV14
CDR3: CASSKYSANTGELFF; DNA: TGTGCCAGTAGTAAATATAGCGCGAACACCGGGGAGCTGTTTTTT; D: .; J: TRBJ2-2; size: .; V: TRBV19
CDR3: CSAAVGARDYGYTF; DNA: TGCAGCGCCGCGGTCGGGGCTAGGGACTATGGCTACACCTTC; D: .; J: TRBJ1-2; size: .; V: TRBV29-1
CDR3: CASSDASRRQPQHF; DNA: TGTGCCAGCAGTGACGCTTCAAGGCGACAGCCCCAGCATTTT; D: .; J: TRBJ1-5; size: .; V: TRBV6-5
CDR3: CASSAGTGSYNEQFF; DNA: TGTGCCAGCAGCGCCGGGACAGGTTCTTACAATGAGCAGTTCTTC; D: TRBD1; J: TRBJ2-1; size: .; V: TRBV9
CDR3: CAWSVQQLVGYTF; DNA: TGTGCCTGGAGTGTACAACAGTTAGTCGGCTACACCTTC; D: .; J: TRBJ1-2; size: .; V: TRBV30
CDR3: CASSPAHEQYF; DNA: TGTGCCAGCAGCCCCGCCCACGAGCAGTACTTC; D: .; J: TRBJ2-7; size: .; V: TRBV7-9
CDR3: CAIPRDRGLSGYTF; DNA: TGTGCCATTCCACGGGACAGGGGGCTTAGTGGCTACACCTTC; D: TRBD1; J: TRBJ1-2; size: .; V: TRBV10-3
CDR3: CASVTDSYNEQFF; DNA: TGTGCCAGCGTTACGGACTCCTACAATGAGCAGTTCTTC; D: .; J: TRBJ2-1; size: .; V: TRBV6-2/TRBV6-3
CDR3: CARRLTYEQYF; DNA: TGTGCCAGAAGACTGACCTACGAGCAGTACTTC; D: .; J: TRBJ2-7; size: once; V: TRBV21-1
CDR3: CSVDGQGTDTQYF; DNA: TGCAGCGTGGACGGACAGGGCACAGATACGCAGTATTTT; D: TRBD1; J: TRBJ2-3; size: once; V: TRBV29-1
CDR3: CSVSVYTEAFF; DNA: TGCAGCGTTTCTGTGTACACTGAAGCTTTCTTT; D: .; J: TRBJ1-1; size: .; V: TRBV29-1
CDR3: CAISPRGYYNEQFF; DNA: TGTGCCATCAGTCCCCGGGGGTACTACAATGAGCAGTTCTTC; D: .; J: TRBJ2-1; size: .; V: TRBV10-3
CDR3: CASGRQGANYGYTF; DNA: TGTGCCAGCGGGAGACAGGGGGCGAACTATGGCTACACCTTC; D: TRBD1; J: TRBJ1-2; size: .; V: TRBV7-9
CDR3: CASSHAVPTGGFYGYTF; DNA: TGCGCCAGCAGTCACGCAGTTCCGACAGGGGGCTTCTATGGCTACACCTTC; D: TRBD1; J: TRBJ1-2; size: .; V: TRBV23-1
CDR3: CASSRGGHQETQYF; DNA: TGTGCCAGCAGCCGGGGGGGGCACCAAGAGACCCAGTACTTC; D: TRBD2; J: TRBJ2-5; size: .; V: TRBV12-3/TRBV12-4
CDR3: CASSLEARGHDTQYF; DNA: TGCGCCAGCAGCTTGGAAGCACGAGGTCACGATACGCAGTATTTT; D: .; J: TRBJ2-3; size: .; V: TRBV5-1
CDR3: CASSPTGKGDQPQHF; DNA: TGTGCCAGCAGTCCGACAGGGAAGGGAGATCAGCCCCAGCATTTT; D: TRBD1; J: TRBJ1-5; size: .; V: TRBV12-3/TRBV12-4
CDR3: CASSPLAQIVNEQFF; DNA: TGCGCCAGCAGCCCATTAGCTCAGATCGTCAATGAGCAGTTCTTC; D: .; J: TRBJ2-1; size: .; V: TRBV4-1
CDR3: CSAREDTGKEQYF; DNA: TGCAGTGCTAGAGAGGACACGGGGAAGGAGCAGTACTTC; D: .; J: TRBJ2-7; size: .; V: TRBV20-1
CDR3: CASRDPPGTPNFYEQYF; DNA: TGTGCCAGCAGGGATCCACCCGGGACACCGAACTTCTACGAGCAGTACTTC; D: .; J: TRBJ2-7; size: .; V: TRBV6-2/TRBV6-3
CDR3: CASHLHPRGGGRVDTEAFF; DNA: TGTGCCAGCCATCTCCATCCCCGAGGAGGAGGGAGAGTAGACACTGAAGCTTTCTTT; D: .; J: TRBJ1-1; size: .; V: TRBV6-2/TRBV6-3
CDR3: CASSFAGVFNEQFF; DNA: TGTGCCAGCAGCTTTGCGGGGGTCTTCAATGAGCAGTTCTTC; D: TRBD2; J: TRBJ2-1; size: .; V: TRBV7-2
CDR3: CSATDPSGRADTQYF; DNA: TGCAGTGCTACTGACCCTAGCGGGAGGGCAGATACGCAGTATTTT; D: TRBD2; J: TRBJ2-3; size: .; V: TRBV20-1
CDR3: CASSPLGSPYEQYF; DNA: TGTGCCAGCAGCCCACTCGGAAGCCCCTACGAGCAGTACTTC; D: .; J: TRBJ2-7; size: .; V: TRBV27
CDR3: CNVEDFGYEQYF; DNA: TGCAACGTTGAAGATTTCGGCTACGAGCAGTACTTC; D: .; J: TRBJ2-7; size: .; V: TRBV29-1
CDR3: CASSSTVDPNTGELFF; DNA: TGCGCCAGCAGCTCGACAGTGGACCCGAACACCGGGGAGCTGTTTTTT; D: .; J: TRBJ2-2; size: .; V: TRBV5-1
CDR3: CSASPTGEGSPLHF; DNA: TGCAGCGCCAGTCCAACAGGGGAAGGATCACCCCTCCACTTT; D: TRBD1; J: TRBJ1-6; size: .; V: TRBV29-1
CDR3: CASSLPGFYGYTF; DNA: TGTGCCAGCAGCTTGCCAGGGTTCTATGGCTACACCTTC; D: .; J: TRBJ1-2; size: .; V: TRBV11-3
CDR3: CASSLAIAGGSTDTQYF; DNA: TGTGCCAGCAGCTTGGCCATAGCGGGGGGGAGCACAGATACGCAGTATTTT; D: TRBD2; J: TRBJ2-3; size: .; V: TRBV5-4
CDR3: CASSLVGTSGSTDTQYF; DNA: TGTGCCAGCAGCTTAGTTGGGACTAGCGGGAGCACAGATACGCAGTATTTT; D: TRBD2; J: TRBJ2-3; size: .; V: TRBV7-2
CDR3: CASRGPRSDTQYF; DNA: TGTGCCAGCAGGGGCCCACGATCGGATACGCAGTATTTT; D: .; J: TRBJ2-3; size: once; V: TRBV7-2
CDR3: CASSLGTGTNYGYTF; DNA: TGTGCCAGCAGCTTAGGGACAGGCACTAACTATGGCTACACCTTC; D: TRBD1; J: TRBJ1-2; size: .; V: TRBV7-2
CDR3: CASSQQLLRSYGYTF; DNA: TGCGCCAGCAGCCAACAACTCTTGAGAAGTTATGGCTACACCTTC; D: .; J: TRBJ1-2; size: .; V: TRBV4-1
CDR3: CASSPPGTPYYNEQFF; DNA: TGTGCCAGCAGTCCCCCCGGGACACCTTATTACAATGAGCAGTTCTTC; D: .; J: TRBJ2-1; size: .; V: TRBV28